A single T cell receptor beta chain is shown here with its context. Its specificity is unknown. From germline, CDR1 is MNHEY and CDR2 SMNVEV (reference sequence). CDR3 length equals 14 residues. Deletions cut 0 bases from V and 4 bases from J, with 7 bases between. The entry originates in a study of Tregs in tolerant kidney transplant recipients. Some clones are missing from TCRdb's copy, which holds only in-frame ones; the method was immunoSEQ multiplex PCR. The data show about 50,000 clones, roughly nine tenths seen once. Findings and caveats of the study: Donor-specific Treg expansion exceeded global Treg expansion in tolerant patients, suggesting antigen drive.

Related graft donors supplied nonmyeloablative bone marrow transplants, and mixed chimerism was transient. The sequencing here drew on CD8+ T cells from blood (PBMCs), taken 12 months after the transplant. The chain is built from TRBV27 and TRBJ1-5; D is undetermined. This clonotype originated in a human patient who received a combined kidney and bone marrow transplant. Some of the T cells might come from the graft donor. CDR3 amino acids: CASSLSTPNQPQHF. The CDR3 DNA reads as TGTGCCAGCAGTTTATCGACACCTAATCAGCCCCAGCATTTT.